Listed below are T cell receptor beta chains from one sample, sequenced in a study of blood T cell repertoires in COVID-19. Repertoires were generated with immunoSEQ multiplex PCR, while TCRdb's copy carries only in-frame clones and drops some. The table includes approximately 200,000 clones, around four fifths detected once. The specimen sequenced was peripheral blood. All receptors come from a woman aged 60-70 years who had recovered from COVID-19. Each CDR3 is given with its conserved first and last residue. D genes are given only for firm matches. The size of a clone is reported for some rows only, either as once, few or many, or as a class for expanded clones.

abundance,j_gene,v_gene,d_gene,CDR3aa,CDR3nt
.,TRBJ1-4,TRBV7-8,TRBD1,CASSRDSFEKLFF,TGTGCCAGCAGCCGGGACAGTTTTGAAAAACTGTTTTTT
.,TRBJ2-7,TRBV6-5,TRBD1,CASSYSDRGGYEQYF,TGTGCCAGCAGTTACTCTGACAGGGGCGGCTACGAGCAGTACTTC
.,TRBJ1-1,TRBV10-3,.,CAISEQPNTEAFF,TGTGCCATCAGTGAACAACCGAACACTGAAGCTTTCTTT
once,TRBJ1-1,TRBV27,TRBD1,CASTTTGRYTEAFF,TGTGCCAGCACCACGACAGGGAGGTACACTGAAGCTTTCTTT
.,TRBJ1-2,TRBV30,.,CAWSGGGANYGYTF,TGTGCCTGGAGTGGGGGCGGAGCGAACTATGGCTACACCTTC
.,TRBJ1-5,TRBV4-1,.,CASSQVWVAGQPQHF,TGCGCCAGCAGCCAAGTTTGGGTCGCAGGACAGCCCCAGCATTTT
.,TRBJ2-7,TRBV6-2/TRBV6-3,TRBD1,CASSASGTGKAYEQYF,TGTGCCAGCAGTGCTTCCGGGACAGGAAAAGCCTACGAGCAGTACTTC
.,TRBJ1-1,TRBV30,TRBD1,CAWSGGQDGTEAFF,TGTGCCTGGAGTGGGGGACAGGACGGCACTGAAGCTTTCTTT
.,TRBJ1-1,TRBV19,TRBD1,CASRRRTGRVNTEAFF,TGTGCCAGTAGACGCCGGACAGGGCGAGTGAACACTGAAGCTTTCTTT
.,TRBJ2-7,TRBV6-6,.,CASSYGGGNEQYF,TGTGCCAGCAGTTACGGGGGGGGCAACGAGCAGTACTTC
.,TRBJ2-7,TRBV11-2,.,CASSSLGQGSYEQYF,TGTGCCAGCAGCTCCCTGGGGCAGGGATCCTACGAGCAGTACTTC
.,TRBJ2-7,TRBV4-2,TRBD2,CASSQASGGGGEQYF,TGTGCCAGCAGCCAGGCTAGCGGGGGGGGAGGCGAGCAGTACTTC